The 8 T cell receptor beta chains below come from one sample, sequenced in a study of blood T cell repertoires in COVID-19. Clones were read by immunoSEQ multiplex PCR, and TCRdb kept only the in-frame ones, dropping some. This sample has fewer than 90,000 clones, with 72% found just once. Source material: peripheral blood. The receptors shown here come from a woman aged 80 or over with acute or convalescent COVID-19.

This rearrangement joins TRBV4-3 to TRBJ2-6, with TRBD2 as a possible D gene (5 bases). The germline V gene encodes CDR1 LGHNA and CDR2 YSLEER. The CDR3 length is 19 residues. Trimming removed 4 bases at V and 0 bases at J, with 19 bases between. The CDR3 sequence is CASSPNPAVLPSGANVLTF. CDR3 sequence (DNA): TGCGCCAGCAGCCCCAACCCAGCGGTTCTTCCCTCTGGGGCCAACGTCCTGACTTTC.

The rearrangement uses TRBV10-3 and TRBJ2-2; 10 bases fit TRBD1. The germline CDR1 and CDR2 sequences are ENHRY and SYGVKD. V was pared by 0 bases and J by 7 bases, with 5 bases of the junction left unmatched. The CDR3 is made up of 16 amino acids. The CDR3 region is CAISESGQGKIGELFF. The CDR3 DNA sequence: TGTGCCATCAGTGAGTCGGGACAGGGGAAAATCGGGGAGCTGTTTTTT.

This clone was found once. This chain links TRBV7-2 with TRBJ2-2; 9 bases match TRBD2. With V trimmed by 5 bases and J by 4 bases, 8 bases remained unmatched. Per germline, CDR1 SGHTA and CDR2 FQGNSA. The CDR3 is 16 amino acids. The CDR3 DNA reads TGTGCCAGCAGCCCAGCCTCGACTAGCGGCACCGGGGAGCTGTTTTTT. It encodes CASSPASTSGTGELFF.

Here the CDR3 DNA reads TGTGCCAGCAGCTCGCGACAGGGCCTTGAAGCTTTCTTT. Encoded protein: CASSSRQGLEAFF. The V and J genes are TRBV7-2 and TRBJ1-1, with 7 bases matching TRBD1. Looked up from germline, CDR1 is SGHTA and CDR2 is FQGNSA. V was clipped by 4 bases and J by 7 bases; unmatched bases: 6. The CDR3 runs to 13 residues.

The chain joins TRBV5-1 to TRBJ2-5; 12 bases line up with TRBD1. This CDR3 contains 16 residues. Germline assignment: CDR1 SGHRS and CDR2 YFSETQ. Losses at the gene ends were 4 bases for V and 0 bases for J; bases not matched to a gene: 4. The CDR3 here is CASSPGQGAHQETQYF. For the CDR3, the DNA is TGCGCCAGCAGCCCGGGACAGGGGGCCCACCAAGAGACCCAGTACTTC.

The chain has TRBV9 and TRBJ1-2; unclear D gene. V was pared by 0 bases and J by 4 bases, with 10 bases between. CDR3 length: 14 residues. CDR1 SGDLS and CDR2 YYNGEE come from the germline V gene. The CDR3, as DNA: TGTGCCAGCAGCGTAGACGGCGGAGGCTATGGCTACACCTTC. Amino acid sequence: CASSVDGGGYGYTF.

The V call is TRBV5-5, the J call TRBJ1-5; D unclear. The germline CDR1 and CDR2 sequences are SGHKS and YYEKEE (reference sequence). CDR3 size: 16 residues. The germline V and J ends were trimmed by 0 bases and 1 base, with 11 bases remaining between them. The CDR3 DNA is TGTGCCAGCAGCTTGGACCCCCCGGGAAGCAATCAGCCCCAGCATTTT. It yields the protein CASSLDPPGSNQPQHF.

The J gene is TRBJ2-3, the V gene TRBV5-1; D gene unclear. CDR3 size: 14 residues. Trimming removed 2 bases from V and 6 bases from J, with 13 bases in between. The germline V gene has CDR1 SGHRS and CDR2 YFSETQ. CDR3 protein: CASSFTGREDTQYF. CDR3 DNA: TGCGCCAGCAGCTTCACGGGTAGAGAGGATACGCAGTATTTT. Variable domain in full (rest from reference TRBV5-1 and TRBJ2-3): KAGVTQTPRYLIKTRGQQVTLSCSPISGHRSVSWYQQTPGQGLQFLFEYFSETQRNKGNFPGRFSGRQFSNSRSEMNVSTLELGDSALYLCASSFTGREDTQYFGPGTRLTVL.